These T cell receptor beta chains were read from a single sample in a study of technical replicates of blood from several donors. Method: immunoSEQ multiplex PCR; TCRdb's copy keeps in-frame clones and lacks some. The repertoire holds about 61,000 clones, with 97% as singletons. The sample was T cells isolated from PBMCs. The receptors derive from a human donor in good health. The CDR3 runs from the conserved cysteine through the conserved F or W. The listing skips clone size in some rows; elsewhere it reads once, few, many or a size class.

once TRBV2 CARRTGEGGGYTF
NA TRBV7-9 CASSFAAPGETQYF
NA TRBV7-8 CASSDGGRDYGYTF
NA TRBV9 CASRDSYGYTF
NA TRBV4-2 CASSQIDSLNNEQFF
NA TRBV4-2 CASSQQGSYGYTF
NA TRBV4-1 CASSQLQTDTNYGYTF
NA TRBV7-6 CASSLSGTSGGVTDTQYF
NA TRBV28 CSHGLSYEQYF
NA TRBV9 CASSVDGSGYNEQFF